This T cell receptor beta chain was profiled in a study of T cells after posttransplantation cyclophosphamide. Germline assignment: CDR1 SQVTM and CDR2 ANQGSEA. V shed 2 bases, J shed 2 bases, and the junction held 3 bases outside the gene matches. This CDR3 region has 14 residues. This clone showed up many times. Its target is not known. Study results and caveats: After PTCy, TRB diversity resembled that of CNI/methotrexate controls. Tissue-infiltrating T cells from skin or gut overlapped little with blood T cells. Later post-transplant blood repertoires were often dominated by donor CD8+ memory clones.

Repertoires were generated with immunoSEQ multiplex PCR, while TCRdb's copy carries only in-frame clones and drops some. The data show about 5,400 clones, with none appearing a single time. Busulfan-fludarabine conditioning, marrow transplant, and cyclophosphamide on days +3 and +4 were administered. The sample in question was PBMCs, obtained after allogeneic stem cell transplant with posttransplant cyclophosphamide. The chain couples TRBV29-1 to TRBJ1-3, with 7 nucleotides matching TRBD1. The source of this sequence is a female patient in her 30s who received an allogeneic stem cell transplant from an unrelated donor, was CMV-positive, and had acute and chronic GVHD. The graft donor may be the source of some T cells. CDR3 residues: CSVENRGAGNTIYF. CDR3 nucleotides: TGCAGCGTTGAAAACAGGGGCGCTGGAAACACCATATATTTT.